This T cell receptor beta chain comes out of a study of blood T cell repertoires in COVID-19. Across the whole study: Researchers got acute and convalescent COVID-19 samples from the United States, Italy and Spain. Sources were T cells, B-cell-depleted T cells, or PBMCs; the material itself was cDNA or gDNA.

A remark on this clone: One end of the junction does not line up with germline, which may come from a read error.

Sequenced by immunoSEQ multiplex PCR; TCRdb stores in-frame clones only, minus some. The sample carries fewer than 150,000 clones, roughly 80% recorded once. The germline V gene has CDR1 SGHNT and CDR2 YYREEE (reference sequence). The CDR3 runs to 15 residues. The rearrangement joins TRBV5-4 to TRBJ2-5, with TRBD2 identical over 9 bases. The sequenced sample was peripheral blood. This clonotype originated in a human donor in a cohort sampled during active COVID-19. This CDR3 reads CASSLGLAGQGTQYF. The CDR3 DNA follows: TGTGCCAGCAGCTTAGGGCTAGCGGGGCAAGGGACCCAGTACTTC.